What follows are 16 T cell receptor beta chains derived from one specimen sequenced in a study of blood T cell repertoires in COVID-19. This table comes from immunoSEQ multiplex PCR, and its TCRdb copy is limited to in-frame clones, with some not included. The table shows about 320,000 clones, with roughly 87% occurring only once. Sequenced: PBMCs or T cells enriched from blood (not recorded which). The receptors stem from a woman aged 18-29 years who had recovered from COVID-19.

This clone has a single count. The chain carries TRBV7-3 and TRBJ2-3, with TRBD1 identical over 7 bases. The ends lost 5 bases at V and 0 bases at J; junction bases unmatched: 2. The CDR3 sequence is 14 residues long. CDR1 and CDR2 (germline): SGHTA, FQGTGA. As DNA, the CDR3 is TGTGCCAGCAGCCTGGACAGGAGCACAGATACGCAGTATTTT. Its protein product is CASSLDRSTDTQYF.

The gene calls are TRBV28 and TRBJ2-7; 9 bases fit TRBD1. The CDR3 loop spans 18 amino acids. The V gene end was trimmed by 5 bases and the J gene end by 5 bases; junction bases not matched to a gene: 19. Per the germline V gene, CDR1 is MDHEN and CDR2 is SYDVKM. CDR3 sequence (DNA): TGTGCCAGCAGTCTCACGACAGGGGGTTTCCGTTTTCGTCACGAGCAGTACTTC. This encodes CASSLTTGGFRFRHEQYF.

The rearrangement uses TRBV7-8 and TRBJ1-6; D uncertain. This CDR3 spans 15 amino acids. V was trimmed by 1 base and J by 5 bases, leaving 9 bases between them. Germline V gene sequence: CDR1 SGHVS, CDR2 FQNEAQ. The CDR3 DNA is TGTGCCAGCAGCTTAGGGGAGGTCCATAATTCACCCCTCCACTTT. Amino acid sequence: CASSLGEVHNSPLHF.

The chain employs TRBV24-1 and TRBJ1-5, with D possibly being TRBD1 (6 bases). Germline loops: CDR1 KGHDR, CDR2 SFDVKD. V was shortened by 9 bases and J by 5 bases, with 10 bases between the two germline ends. CDR3 size: 12 residues. CDR3 loop: CATGAGDQPQHF. Written as DNA, the CDR3 is TGTGCCACCGGAGCAGGGGATCAGCCCCAGCATTTT.

This chain joins TRBV3-1 (or the pseudogene TRBV3-2) and TRBJ1-1; a weak D match, TRBD1 (6 bases). CDR3 length equals 15 residues. The V gene lost 4 bases and the J gene lost 0 bases, with 12 bases spanning the gap. Germline V gene sequence: CDR1 LGHDT, CDR2 YNNKEL (reference sequence). This CDR3 is CASSRQVAMNTEAFF. In DNA, the CDR3 is TGTGCCAGCAGCCGACAGGTGGCTATGAACACTGAAGCTTTCTTT.

This clone was observed a handful of times. The genes are TRBV30 and TRBJ1-1, with 9 nucleotides matching TRBD1. The germline V gene has CDR1 GTSNPN and CDR2 SVGIG (reference sequence). The CDR3 has 14 residues. J lost 1 base, V lost 5 bases, and 5 bases had no gene match. This CDR3 reads CAWGTGSANTEAFF. The CDR3, as DNA: TGTGCCTGGGGGACAGGGTCGGCGAACACTGAAGCTTTCTTT.

This clone occurred a few times. The V and J genes are TRBV6-1 and TRBJ2-2; D is ambiguous. V shed 3 bases and J shed 5 bases, with 7 bases lying between them. CDR1 and CDR2 from the germline V gene are MNHNS and SASEGT. The CDR3 has 13 amino acids. For the CDR3, the DNA is TGTGCCAGCAGTGACAGTGGTACCGGGGAGCTGTTTTTT. Encoded protein: CASSDSGTGELFF.

This clone was recorded a few times. The chain combines TRBV20-1 with TRBJ2-7, with D unclear. CDR1 is DFQATT and CDR2 is SNEGSKA in the germline V gene (reference sequence). CDR3 length: 10 residues. V was cut by 5 bases and J by 3 bases, with 5 bases left in between. CDR3 bases: TGCAGTGCTCCTTTCTACGAGCAGTACTTC. This encodes CSAPFYEQYF.

The V and J genes are TRBV3-1 (or the pseudogene TRBV3-2) and TRBJ2-7; TRBD2 agrees at 7 bases. The trim removed 4 bases at V and 0 bases at J, leaving 6 bases unmatched. Germline CDR1 reads LGHDT; CDR2 reads YNNKEL (reference sequence). The CDR3 spans 15 residues. The CDR3 spells CASSLALANSYEQYF. As DNA, the CDR3 is TGTGCCAGCAGCCTAGCACTAGCGAACTCCTACGAGCAGTACTTC.

This chain joins TRBV27 and TRBJ1-1; the D is unclear. In germline, CDR1 is MNHEY, CDR2 SMNVEV (reference sequence). Between the trimmed V and J ends, which lost 7 bases and 0 bases, there was a span of 15 bases. This CDR3 comprises 15 residues. The CDR3 DNA is TGTGCCAGCACCTACCTAGGAGGCCTGAACACTGAAGCTTTCTTT. It encodes CASTYLGGLNTEAFF.

A few counts support this clone. The chain couples TRBV7-2 to TRBJ1-4, with a weak D call TRBD1 (5 bases). CDR3 size: 14 residues. Germline loops: CDR1 SGHTA, CDR2 FQGNSA. V lost 2 bases and J lost 4, with 8 bases in between. CDR3 nucleotide sequence: TGTGCCAGCAGCTTAAGACAGAATAATGAAAAACTGTTTTTT. Protein: CASSLRQNNEKLFF.

This clone has just a few counts. Distinct nucleotide sequences in the sample also encode this CDR3. The chain uses TRBV4-3 and TRBJ2-3; D gene unclear. V gave up 4 bases and J gave up 3 bases, with 8 bases separating them. The CDR3 loop spans 13 amino acids. Germline V gene sequence: CDR1 LGHNA, CDR2 YSLEER. Written as DNA, the CDR3 is TGCGCCAGCAGCCCCGTCGGTACAGATACGCAGTATTTT. Translated: CASSPVGTDTQYF.

This chain joins TRBV13 and TRBJ2-2, with 14 nucleotides matching TRBD2. The V gene's germline CDR1 is PRHDT and CDR2 FYEKMQ (reference sequence). CDR3 length equals 18 residues. The trim removed 4 bases at V and 2 bases at J, leaving 6 bases unmatched. The CDR3 nucleotides are TGTGCCAGCAGCTCACCGGGACTAGCGGGAGAAAACACCGGGGAGCTGTTTTTT. Translating gives CASSSPGLAGENTGELFF.

The chain links TRBV5-1 to TRBJ2-7; unclear D gene. Germline V CDR1 and CDR2: SGHRS, YFSETQ. V lost 2 bases and J 6 bases, leaving 15 bases between the germline ends. This CDR3 is built from 14 residues. The CDR3 here is CASSFSGLSTEQYF. In nucleotides, the CDR3 is TGCGCCAGCAGCTTTTCCGGGTTATCCACCGAGCAGTACTTC.

V gene TRBV19 combines with J gene TRBJ2-3, with 9 bases aligning to TRBD2. The ends lost 3 bases at V and 0 bases at J; junction bases unmatched: 7. CDR3 length: 17 amino acids. CDR1 and CDR2 (germline): LNHDA, SQIVND (reference sequence). CDR3 DNA sequence: TGTGCCAGTAGTATTGGAGTAGCGGGAGCTAGCACAGATACGCAGTATTTT. Translation: CASSIGVAGASTDTQYF. Drawing the rest from reference TRBV19 and TRBJ2-3, the complete variable domain is DGGITQSPKYLFRKEGQNVTLSCEQNLNHDAMYWYRQDPGQGLRLIYYSQIVNDFQKGDIAEGYSVSREKKESFPLTVTSAQKNPTAFYLCASSIGVAGASTDTQYFGPGTRLTVL.

V usage is TRBV30 and J usage is TRBJ1-2, with D maybe TRBD1 (6 bases). The CDR3 has 13 amino acids. V dropped 3 bases and J dropped 5 bases, with 13 bases sitting between them. Germline CDR1 reads GTSNPN; CDR2 reads SVGIG (reference sequence). The CDR3 DNA reads as TGTGCCTGGAGGGGGGCTTTTGATTATGGCTACACCTTC. Its translation is CAWRGAFDYGYTF.